This TCR beta chain was sequenced during a study of T cells in Graves' hyperthyroidism and ophthalmopathy. RNA transcripts provided the source from which TCR beta CDR3 regions were amplified. Initially, a first-round RT-PCR of the TCR CDR3 employed the HTBI primer set. MiXCR, applied by TCRdb to the multiplex PCR reads, yields one record per CDR3 protein. The data hold around 490,000 distinct CDR3 sequences, with approximately 20% observed a single time. This clonotype came up many times. The CDR3 runs to 15 residues. Germline CDR1 KGHSH, CDR2 LQKENI. Trimming removed 2 bases from V and 0 bases from J, with 10 bases in between.

This TCR came from a middle-aged man with Graves' ophthalmopathy. Input material: blood. The chain is built from TRBV18 and TRBJ1-1; tentative D call: TRBD1 (5 bases). For the CDR3, the DNA is TGTGCCAGCTCACCAGGCGAGGGGCTGAACACTGAAGCTTTCTTT. Protein product: CASSPGEGLNTEAFF. The entire variable domain, with the rest obtained from reference TRBV18 and TRBJ1-1, is as follows: NAGVMQNPRHLVRRRGQEARLRCSPMKGHSHVYWYRQLPEEGLKFMVYLQKENIIDESGMPKERFSAEFPKEGPSILRIQQVVRGDSAAYFCASSPGEGLNTEAFFGQGTRLTVV.